This TCR beta chain originates from a study of response to subunit inactivated influenza vaccine. This clonotype has a handful of counts. MiXCR, applied by TCRdb to the RT-PCR reads, yields one record per CDR3 protein. The data show about 570,000 distinct CDR3 sequences, with 10% to 12% seen just once and about 11% held by the top ten. This sample was shared with a second study, whose subject was T cells expressing NK-cell markers. From that study: TCR beta libraries carry UMIs added by 5'RACE template switching.

Sequences were derived from PBMCs from blood, sampled on the day of vaccination. The clonotype was recovered from a man aged 50-60 years who received an inactivated influenza vaccine.

CDR3 loop: CASKGGAGGPSYNEQFF. Written as DNA, the CDR3 is TGTGCCAGCAAGGGAGGAGCGGGAGGGCCCTCCTACAATGAGCAGTTCTTC. This chain joins TRBV6-2 or TRBV6-3 and TRBJ2-1, with 10 bases lining up with TRBD2. The CDR3 extends over 17 amino acids. The V segment lost 7 bases and the J segment 0 bases; nucleotides outside the gene matches: 9. Germline assignment: CDR1 MNHEY and CDR2 SVGEGT.